This T cell receptor beta chain was identified during a study of T cells after yellow fever vaccination. This clonotype was seen a few times. TCRdb re-called the 5' RACE reads with MiXCR, one entry per CDR3 protein. The table includes 300,000 to 400,000 distinct CDR3 sequences, approximately 11% detected once. Per the germline V gene, CDR1 is SGHRS and CDR2 is YFSETQ. Trimming shortened V by 0 bases and J by 4 bases, and 10 bases separated the two germline ends. The CDR3 is 15 amino acids. The sequenced sample was CD4+ T cells sorted from PBMCs, obtained 45 days after the yellow fever booster vaccination. The source is a man in his late teens or twenties who received the YFV17D yellow fever vaccine. The chain links TRBV5-1 to TRBJ2-2; D unresolved. The CDR3 reads CASSLAGWGTGELFF. The DNA of the CDR3 is TGCGCCAGCAGCTTGGCCGGTTGGGGCACCGGGGAGCTGTTTTTT.